These 5 T cell receptor beta chains originate from one sample sequenced in a study of OX40 agonist ivuxolimab in advanced cancers. Sequenced by immunoSEQ multiplex PCR; TCRdb stores in-frame clones only, minus some. The profile shows around 50,000 clones, 75% to 90% of them singletons. The material was CD4+ or CD8+ T cells sorted from blood, obtained in a trial of the OX40 agonist ivuxolimab. The receptors were gathered from an adult with an advanced solid tumor such as melanoma, head and neck, liver or kidney cancer.

V gene TRBV5-4 combines with J gene TRBJ2-7, with a weak D call TRBD2 (7 bases). Looked up from germline, CDR1 is SGHNT and CDR2 is YYREEE (reference sequence). The CDR3 is 15 amino acids. Trimming took 3 bases from V and 6 from J, leaving 19 bases between them. CDR3 region: CASSSGGTIGGEQYF. The CDR3 coding sequence is TGTGCCAGCAGCTCCGGGGGGACAATTGGCGGCGAGCAGTACTTC. Together with reference TRBV5-4 and TRBJ2-7, the CDR3 gives the full variable domain: ETGVTQSPTHLIKTRGQQVTLRCSSQSGHNTVSWYQQALGQGPQFIFQYYREEENGRGNFPPRFSGLQFPNYSSELNVNALELDDSALYLCASSSGGTIGGEQYFGPGTRLTVT.

The CDR3 DNA sequence: TGTGCCAGCTCACCCCGCGGACAGGGGAGCTCCTACGAGCAGTACTTC. This translates into CASSPRGQGSSYEQYF. This chain connects TRBV18 to TRBJ2-7; the match to TRBD1 covers 9 bases. V trimming: 3 bases; J trimming: 0 bases; junction bases outside the gene matches: 6. The CDR3 covers 16 residues. Germline CDR1 reads KGHSH; CDR2 reads LQKENI.

The rearrangement joins TRBV12-2 to TRBJ2-7; the table's D call TRBD1 went unverified against the DNA. TRBV12-2 is a listed pseudogene. This CDR3 region has 14 residues. The CDR3 DNA reads TGTGCAAGTCGCTTGACAGGGGGCGCGGACGAGCAGTACTTC. Its protein is CASRLTGGADEQYF.

The rearrangement uses TRBV13 and TRBJ1-6; D remains ambiguous. This CDR3 has 15 residues. Germline V gene sequence: CDR1 PRHDT, CDR2 FYEKMQ (reference sequence). Trimming left V 0 bases short and J 8 bases short, with 11 bases between. This CDR3 is CASSLGLGSDSPLHF. The DNA of the CDR3 is TGTGCCAGCAGCTTAGGGCTAGGGTCGGATTCACCCCTCCACTTT.

The chain has TRBV10-3 and TRBJ1-2; 8 nucleotides line up with TRBD1. V shed 6 bases and J 4 bases; nucleotides not matched to a gene: 4. Germline CDR1 reads ENHRY; CDR2 reads SYGVKD. There are 13 residues in the CDR3. CDR3 in amino acids: CAIRTGVGYGYTF. The CDR3 DNA sequence: TGTGCCATCAGGACAGGGGTCGGCTATGGCTACACCTTC.